This T cell receptor beta chain came from a study of blood T cell repertoires in COVID-19. Study details: Acute-phase and convalescent COVID-19 samples originated in the United States, Italy and Spain. T cells, B-cell-depleted T cells, or PBMCs provided the cDNA or gDNA that served as material.

The germline CDR1 and CDR2 sequences are SNHLY and FYNNEI. The CDR3 covers 13 residues. The V and J ends lost 3 bases and 4 bases respectively, with 7 bases between them. In the authors' workflow: The assay estimated nucleated cells by amplifying reference gene primers. Generated by immunoSEQ multiplex PCR, the TCRdb table keeps only in-frame clones and is missing some. Clone size and the V and J calls come from that table; the DNA yielded D and trimming. In the table there are 90,000 to 150,000 clones, approximately 70% of which are singletons. The specimen sequenced was peripheral blood. The chain couples TRBV2 to TRBJ1-5; D ambiguous. The sequence was obtained from a human donor with acute or convalescent COVID-19. The donor label of this sample is uncertain. The CDR3 DNA reads as TGTGCCAGCAGTGAGGACTTTAATCAGCCCCAGCATTTT. It encodes CASSEDFNQPQHF.